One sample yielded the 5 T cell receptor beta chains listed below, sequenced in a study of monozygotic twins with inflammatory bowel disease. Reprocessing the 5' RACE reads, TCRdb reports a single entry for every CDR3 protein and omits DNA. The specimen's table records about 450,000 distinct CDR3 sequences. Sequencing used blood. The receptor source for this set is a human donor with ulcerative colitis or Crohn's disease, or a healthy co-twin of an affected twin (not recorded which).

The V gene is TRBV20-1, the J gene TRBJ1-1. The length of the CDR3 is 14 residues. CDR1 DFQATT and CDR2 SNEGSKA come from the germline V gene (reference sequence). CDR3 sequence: CSARITTMNTEAFF.

The CDR3 reads CASSYESETVKLFF. This sequence joins TRBV6-2 or TRBV6-3 and TRBJ2-2. This CDR3 is built from 14 residues. CDR1 and CDR2 (germline): MNHEY, SVGEGT.

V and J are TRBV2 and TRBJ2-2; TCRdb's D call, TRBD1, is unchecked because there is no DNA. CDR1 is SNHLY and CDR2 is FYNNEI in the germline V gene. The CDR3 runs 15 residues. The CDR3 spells CASSSGPANTGELFF.

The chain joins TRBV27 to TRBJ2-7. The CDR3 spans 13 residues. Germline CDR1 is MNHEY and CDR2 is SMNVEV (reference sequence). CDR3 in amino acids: CASSRTDTYEQYF.

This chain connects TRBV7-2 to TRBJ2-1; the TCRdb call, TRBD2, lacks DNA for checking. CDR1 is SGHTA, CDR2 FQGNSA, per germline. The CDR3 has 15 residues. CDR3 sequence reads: CSSSLKGGRVNEQFF.